This T cell receptor (beta chain) is drawn from a study of Ad26.COV2.S vaccination and SARS-CoV-2 variants. At the level of the study: Administration of Ad26.COV2.S was intramuscular, either once or twice 56 days apart.

The treatment denotes: roughly 20 received Ad26.COV2.S at low or high dose, single or two shots; 5 received placebo; per-sample allocation not given. Samples analyzed were those drawn on day 63 after the first vaccine or placebo injection. The administered vaccine (an Ad26 vector) expressed Wuhan-strain SARS-CoV-2 spike. Profiled with immunoSEQ multiplex PCR; TCRdb holds only in-frame clones, not every one. The sample lists 440,000 or so clones; about nine tenths were seen once. V was clipped by 0 bases and J by 7 bases, with 11 bases between them. Germline CDR1 SGHRS, CDR2 YFSETQ. The CDR3 runs to 14 residues.

The receptor was derived from a person between 18 and 65 years old who received the Ad26.COV2.S COVID-19 vaccine or a placebo. The chain joins TRBV5-1 to TRBJ2-1, with D unclear. Specimen: peripheral blood, collected in a trial of Ad26.COV2.S vaccine versus placebo. The CDR3 loop reads CASSLARVRNEQFF. DNA for the CDR3: TGCGCCAGCAGCTTGGCCCGCGTCAGAAATGAGCAGTTCTTC.